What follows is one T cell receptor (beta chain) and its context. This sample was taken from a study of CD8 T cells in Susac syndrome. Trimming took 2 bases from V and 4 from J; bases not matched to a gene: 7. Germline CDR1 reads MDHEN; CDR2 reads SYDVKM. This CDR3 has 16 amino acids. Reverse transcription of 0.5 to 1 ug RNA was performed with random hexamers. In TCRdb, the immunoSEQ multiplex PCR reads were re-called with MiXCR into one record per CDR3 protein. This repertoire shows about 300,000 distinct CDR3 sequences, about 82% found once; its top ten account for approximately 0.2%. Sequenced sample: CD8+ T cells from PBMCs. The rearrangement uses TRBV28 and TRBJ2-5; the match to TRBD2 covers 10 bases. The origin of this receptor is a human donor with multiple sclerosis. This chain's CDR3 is CASSLGASGSRETQYF. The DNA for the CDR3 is TGTGCCAGCAGTTTAGGGGCTAGCGGGAGTAGAGAGACCCAGTACTTC.